The clone carrying this T cell receptor (beta chain) showed up just once. This record comes from a study of chemoradiotherapy in HPV16-positive cancers. TCRdb's table, derived via immunoSEQ multiplex PCR, lists solely in-frame clones and lacks some. The data contain some 25,000 clones, around 94% of them singletons. The CDR3 sequence is 16 residues long. Germline V gene lookup returns CDR1 SGHAT and CDR2 FQNNGV. Unmatched junction bases numbered 2, after V lost 1 base and J lost 0 bases. The sequences come from blood, collected from a patient who underwent chemoradiotherapy. This clonotype originated in a human donor with HPV-associated anogenital cancer. The chain has TRBV11-2 and TRBJ1-2; the match to TRBD1 covers 10 bases. CDR3 nucleotides: TGTGCCAGCAGCTTAGTCGGGACAGGGGCTAACTATGGCTACACCTTC. Its translation is CASSLVGTGANYGYTF.